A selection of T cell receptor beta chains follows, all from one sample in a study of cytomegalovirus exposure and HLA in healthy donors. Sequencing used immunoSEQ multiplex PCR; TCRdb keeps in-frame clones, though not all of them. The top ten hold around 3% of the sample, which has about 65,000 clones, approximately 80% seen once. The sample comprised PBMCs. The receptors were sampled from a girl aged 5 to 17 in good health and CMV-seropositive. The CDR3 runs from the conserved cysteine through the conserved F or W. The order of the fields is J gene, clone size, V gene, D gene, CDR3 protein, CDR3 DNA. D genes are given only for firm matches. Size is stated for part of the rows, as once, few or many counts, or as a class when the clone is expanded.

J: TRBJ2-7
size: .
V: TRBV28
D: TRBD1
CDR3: CASSLAKTGIRSYEQYF
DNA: TGTGCCAGCAGTTTGGCCAAGACAGGGATTAGGTCCTACGAGCAGTACTTC

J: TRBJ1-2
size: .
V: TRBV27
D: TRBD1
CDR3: CASSPDRSYGYTF
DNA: TGTGCCAGCAGCCCGGACAGGAGCTATGGCTACACCTTC

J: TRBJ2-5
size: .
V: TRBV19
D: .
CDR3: CASSMRRGQETQYF
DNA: TGTGCCAGTAGTATGCGTCGGGGCCAAGAGACCCAGTACTTC

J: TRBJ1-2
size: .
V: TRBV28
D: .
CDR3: CASMSEKGYGYTF
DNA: TGTGCCAGCATGAGCGAAAAAGGCTATGGCTACACCTTC

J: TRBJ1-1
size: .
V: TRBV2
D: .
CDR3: CASSRQNTEAFF
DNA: TGTGCCAGCTCCAGGCAGAACACTGAAGCTTTCTTT

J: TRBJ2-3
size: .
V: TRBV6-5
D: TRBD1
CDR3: CASSYRRTGTTDTQYF
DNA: TGTGCCAGCAGTTACCGTCGGACAGGGACCACAGATACGCAGTATTTT

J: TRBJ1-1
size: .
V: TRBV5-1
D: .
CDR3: CASTEQGTEAFF
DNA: TGCGCCAGCACGGAGCAAGGCACTGAAGCTTTCTTT

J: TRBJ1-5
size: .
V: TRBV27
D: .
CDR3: CASRRESNQPQHF
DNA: TGTGCCAGCAGGAGGGAGAGCAATCAGCCCCAGCATTTT

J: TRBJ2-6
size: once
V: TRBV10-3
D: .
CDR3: CAISQIISGANVLTF
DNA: TGTGCCATCAGCCAGATAATCTCTGGGGCCAACGTCCTGACTTTC

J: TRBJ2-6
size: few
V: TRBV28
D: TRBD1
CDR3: CASSPDRPISGANVLTF
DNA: TGTGCCAGCAGTCCGGACAGGCCAATCTCTGGGGCCAACGTCCTGACTTTC

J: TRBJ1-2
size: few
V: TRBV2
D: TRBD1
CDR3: CASSRLFDRGGDYGYTF
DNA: TGTGCCAGCAGCCGCTTATTTGACAGGGGGGGAGACTATGGCTACACCTTC

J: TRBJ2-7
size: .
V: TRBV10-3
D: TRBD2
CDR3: CAIRGGSGWNSYEQYF
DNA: TGTGCCATCAGGGGGGGGTCAGGGTGGAACTCCTACGAGCAGTACTTC

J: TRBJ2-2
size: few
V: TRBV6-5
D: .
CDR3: CASSSYRAGELFF
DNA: TGTGCCAGCAGTTCCTACAGGGCTGGGGAGCTGTTTTTT

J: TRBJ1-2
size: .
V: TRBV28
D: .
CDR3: CASSLRIGPRDGYTF
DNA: TGTGCCAGCAGTTTAAGAATTGGCCCCAGGGATGGCTACACCTTC

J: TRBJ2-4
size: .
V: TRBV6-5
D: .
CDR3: CASRSVYIQYF
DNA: TGTGCCAGCAGGTCCGTCTACATTCAGTACTTC

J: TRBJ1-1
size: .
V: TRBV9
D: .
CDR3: CASSVQGDVNTEAFF
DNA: TGTGCCAGCAGCGTACAGGGTGATGTAAACACTGAAGCTTTCTTT

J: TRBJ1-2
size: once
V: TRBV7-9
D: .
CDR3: CASSSTGNYGYTF
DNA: TGTGCCAGCAGCTCTACCGGGAACTATGGCTACACCTTC

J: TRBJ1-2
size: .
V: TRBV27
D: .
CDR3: CASSLRGRGGYTF
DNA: TGTGCCAGCAGTTTAAGGGGGAGAGGTGGCTACACCTTC

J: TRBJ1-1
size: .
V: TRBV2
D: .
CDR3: CASSVVAFF
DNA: TGTGCCAGCAGTGTAGTAGCTTTCTTT

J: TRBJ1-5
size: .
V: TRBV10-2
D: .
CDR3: CATDERGLRNQPQHF
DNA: TGCGCCACCGACGAACGGGGGTTGCGCAATCAGCCCCAGCATTTT

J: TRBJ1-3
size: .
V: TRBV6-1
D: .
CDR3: CASSENLTPSGNTIYF
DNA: TGTGCCAGCAGTGAAAATCTAACGCCTTCTGGAAACACCATATATTTT

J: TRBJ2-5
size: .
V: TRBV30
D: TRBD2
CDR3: CAWSEGRGAQETQYF
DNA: TGTGCCTGGAGCGAAGGGCGGGGGGCGCAAGAGACCCAGTACTTC

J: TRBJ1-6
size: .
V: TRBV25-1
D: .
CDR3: CASSEPTISSPLHF
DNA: TGTGCCAGCAGTGAACCCACTATAAGTTCACCCCTCCACTTT

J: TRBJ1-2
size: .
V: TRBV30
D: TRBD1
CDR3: CAWSPRIGTGPSYGYTF
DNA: TGTGCCTGGAGTCCTCGGATTGGGACAGGGCCATCCTATGGCTACACCTTC

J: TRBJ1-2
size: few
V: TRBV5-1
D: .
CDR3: CASSIKMGGSYYGYTF
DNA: TGCGCCAGCAGCATTAAAATGGGGGGGAGCTACTATGGCTACACCTTC

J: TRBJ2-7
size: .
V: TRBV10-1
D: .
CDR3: CASSDPGDRGYEQYF
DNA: TGCGCCAGCAGTGATCCGGGGGATAGAGGTTACGAGCAGTACTTC

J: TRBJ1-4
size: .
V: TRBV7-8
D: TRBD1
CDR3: CASAKIRQGDEKLFF
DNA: TGTGCCAGCGCTAAGATCCGGCAGGGGGATGAAAAACTGTTTTTT